This T cell receptor (beta chain) was captured in a study of T cells in women clearing cervical HPV infection. This CDR3 has 14 residues. Between the trimmed V and J ends, which lost 3 bases and 0 bases, there was a span of 6 bases. Per germline, CDR1 SGHTA and CDR2 FQGNSA. Clones were sequenced by immunoSEQ multiplex PCR, and TCRdb holds only the in-frame ones, with some missing. The repertoire table contains 30,000 to 35,000 clones. This clone is deemed medium-sized by its frequency. Its antigen remains unidentified. The read gets to within 3 residues of the CDR3 end, and the germline J gene fills in the rest. Study observations and caveats: Repertoire richness, not evenness, was significantly elevated in CIN3+ cases versus controls.

This TCR was recovered from a woman aged 18 to 75 with a cervical HPV16 infection that either progressed to CIN3+ or cleared (not recorded which). Sequenced input: blood buffy coat. V and J are TRBV7-2 and TRBJ1-3; D ambiguous. The CDR3 DNA, read in part, is TGTGCCAGCAGCTTGTACACCTCTGGAAACACC. Residues: CASSLYTSGNT. The CDR3 in its entirety is CASSLYTSGNTIYF. The full variable domain, rest sourced from reference TRBV7-2 and TRBJ1-3, is GAGVSQSPSNKVTEKGKDVELRCDPISGHTALYWYRQSLGQGLEFLIYFQGNSAPDKSGLPSDRFSAERTGGSVSTLTIQRTQQEDSAVYLCASSLYTSGNTIYFGEGSWLTVV.